The clone carrying this TCR beta chain occurred many times. Its antigen is not known. These data originate in a study of breast tumors, draining lymph nodes, adjacent tissues. Whole-study results and caveats: That most tumor T cells come from lymph nodes remained unproven.

The CDR3 loop spans 15 amino acids. The V end was cut by 0 bases, the J end by 0 bases, with 9 bases between. Germline V CDR1 and CDR2: SGDLS, YYNGEE. One entry per CDR3 protein, called by TCRdb with MiXCR from the multiplex PCR reads. The sample holds around 50,000 distinct CDR3 sequences, about 23% seen once. This clonotype was sampled from a female donor with breast cancer. Some clones in this sample may be carry-over from other donors' samples. The sequencing sample was made of breast tumor tissue. The chain links TRBV9 to TRBJ2-5, with a tentative D call TRBD2 (6 bases). Here the CDR3 reads CASSVDAGHQETQYF. DNA for the CDR3: TGTGCCAGCAGCGTAGACGCGGGACACCAAGAGACCCAGTACTTC.